Ten or more counts support the clone carrying this TCR beta chain. Its antigen is undetermined. These data originate in a study of T cells in Graves' hyperthyroidism and ophthalmopathy. General study results and limits: Peripheral blood also featured most of the thyroid clonotypes expanded above 0.001. Ophthalmopathy was identified by the model a median 6.5 months ahead of onset.

RNA transcripts served as the template for amplifying TCR beta CDR3 regions. The TCR CDR3 first-round RT-PCR relied on the HTBI primer set. Each CDR3 protein is one row after TCRdb ran MiXCR on the multiplex PCR reads. The table includes about 580,000 distinct CDR3 sequences, about half detected once. The junction had 9 bases not matched to a gene; V was cut back by 1 base and J by 7 bases. CDR3 length equals 16 residues. From germline, CDR1 is MGHRA and CDR2 YSYEKL. The TCR sequence derives from a woman aged 18 to 35 with Graves' hyperthyroidism. The sequenced material came from peripheral blood or thyroid tissue (not recorded which). The rearrangement links TRBV4-1 to TRBJ1-5, with 8 bases fitting TRBD1. CDR3 sequence reads: CASSQVSQGAGQPQHF. The CDR3, as DNA: TGCGCCAGCAGCCAAGTGTCTCAGGGGGCCGGGCAGCCCCAGCATTTT.